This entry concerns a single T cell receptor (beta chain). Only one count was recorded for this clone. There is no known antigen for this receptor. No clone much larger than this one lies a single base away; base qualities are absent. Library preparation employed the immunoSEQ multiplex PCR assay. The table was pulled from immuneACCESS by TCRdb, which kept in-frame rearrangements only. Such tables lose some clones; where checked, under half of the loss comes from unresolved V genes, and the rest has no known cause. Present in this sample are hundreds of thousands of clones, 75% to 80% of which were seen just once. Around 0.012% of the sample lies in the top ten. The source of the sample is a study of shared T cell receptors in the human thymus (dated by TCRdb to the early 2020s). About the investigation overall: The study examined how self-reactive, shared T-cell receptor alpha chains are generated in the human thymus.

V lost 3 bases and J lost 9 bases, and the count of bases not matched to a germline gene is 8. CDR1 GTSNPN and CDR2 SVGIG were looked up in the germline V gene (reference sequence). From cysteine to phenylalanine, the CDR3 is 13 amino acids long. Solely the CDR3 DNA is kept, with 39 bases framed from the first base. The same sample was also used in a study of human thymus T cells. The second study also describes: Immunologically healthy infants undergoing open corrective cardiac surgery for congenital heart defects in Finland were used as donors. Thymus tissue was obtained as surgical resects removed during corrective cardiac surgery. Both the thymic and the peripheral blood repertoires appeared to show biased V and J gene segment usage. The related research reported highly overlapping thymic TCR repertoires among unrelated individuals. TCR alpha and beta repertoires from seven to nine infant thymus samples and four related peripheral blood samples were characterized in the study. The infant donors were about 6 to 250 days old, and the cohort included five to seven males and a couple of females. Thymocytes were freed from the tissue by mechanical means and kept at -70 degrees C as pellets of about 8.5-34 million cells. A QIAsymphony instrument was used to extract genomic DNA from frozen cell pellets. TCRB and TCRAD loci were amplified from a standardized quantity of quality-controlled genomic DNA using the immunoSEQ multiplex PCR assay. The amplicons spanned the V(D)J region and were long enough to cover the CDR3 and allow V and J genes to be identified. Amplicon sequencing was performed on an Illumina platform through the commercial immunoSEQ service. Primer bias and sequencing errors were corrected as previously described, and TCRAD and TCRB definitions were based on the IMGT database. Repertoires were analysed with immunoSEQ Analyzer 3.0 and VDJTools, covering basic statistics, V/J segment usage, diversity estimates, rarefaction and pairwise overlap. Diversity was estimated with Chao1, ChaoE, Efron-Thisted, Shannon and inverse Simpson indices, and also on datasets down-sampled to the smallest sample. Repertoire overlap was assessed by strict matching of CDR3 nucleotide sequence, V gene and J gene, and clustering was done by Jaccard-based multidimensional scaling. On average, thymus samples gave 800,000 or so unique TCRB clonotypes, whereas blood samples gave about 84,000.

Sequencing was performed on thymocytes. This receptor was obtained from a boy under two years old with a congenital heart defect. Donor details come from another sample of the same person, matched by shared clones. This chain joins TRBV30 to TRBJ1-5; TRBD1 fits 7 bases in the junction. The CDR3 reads CAWRRQGEAPQHF. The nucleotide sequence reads TGTGCCTGGAGGAGGCAGGGGGAAGCGCCCCAGCATTTT. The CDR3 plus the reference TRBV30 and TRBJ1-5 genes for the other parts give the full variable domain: SQTIHQWPATLVQPVGSPLSLECTVEGTSNPNLYWYRQAAGRGLQLLFYSVGIGQISSEVPQNLSASRPQDRQFILSSKKLLLSDSGFYLCAWRRQGEAPQHFGDGTRLSIL.